Listed below are T cell receptor beta chains from one sample, sequenced in a study of blood T cell repertoires in COVID-19. Using immunoSEQ multiplex PCR, the repertoire was profiled, and TCRdb retains in-frame clones only, with some absent. This sample has more than 70,000 clones; around nine tenths occur once, and the top ten carry approximately 4.4%. The source material was peripheral blood. These receptors came from a man aged 50 to 59 with active or convalescent COVID-19. CDR3s include the opening cysteine and the closing phenylalanine or tryptophan. The D gene is left open where the match is weak. Part of the rows lack a size; the others show once, few, many or a class for expanded clones.

V: TRBV6-5; J: TRBJ2-1; size: NA; D: TRBD1; CDR3: CASIGTGPNEQFF; DNA: TGTGCCAGCATCGGGACAGGCCCTAATGAGCAGTTCTTC
V: TRBV4-1; J: TRBJ1-2; size: NA; D: NA; CDR3: CASSQVNTGAYGYTF; DNA: TGCGCCAGCAGCCAAGTCAATACAGGAGCCTATGGCTACACCTTC
V: TRBV2; J: TRBJ2-3; size: NA; D: TRBD2; CDR3: CASSAAGGADTQYF; DNA: TGTGCCAGCAGTGCTGCGGGGGGGGCAGATACGCAGTATTTT
V: TRBV29-1; J: TRBJ2-1; size: NA; D: TRBD1; CDR3: CSVVWWTGANNEQFF; DNA: TGCAGCGTTGTTTGGTGGACAGGGGCGAACAATGAGCAGTTCTTC
V: TRBV20-1; J: TRBJ1-1; size: NA; D: NA; CDR3: CSAKDKAEAFF; DNA: TGCAGTGCTAAGGACAAGGCTGAAGCTTTCTTT
V: TRBV3-1/TRBV3-2; J: TRBJ1-5; size: NA; D: NA; CDR3: CASSQGGAGQPQHF; DNA: TGTGCCAGCAGCCAAGGGGGAGCGGGACAGCCCCAGCATTTT
V: TRBV19; J: TRBJ1-2; size: NA; D: NA; CDR3: CASRITGLYGYTF; DNA: TGTGCCAGTAGAATTACAGGTCTCTATGGCTACACCTTC
V: TRBV19; J: TRBJ1-4; size: NA; D: TRBD1; CDR3: CASSSTGTGNEKLFF; DNA: TGTGCCAGTAGTTCGACCGGGACAGGGAATGAAAAACTGTTTTTT
V: TRBV2; J: TRBJ2-2; size: NA; D: TRBD2; CDR3: CASSQGLAGRNTGELFF; DNA: TGTGCCAGCAGCCAGGGACTAGCGGGGAGGAACACCGGGGAGCTGTTTTTT
V: TRBV10-3; J: TRBJ2-1; size: once; D: NA; CDR3: CAISESSGYNEQFF; DNA: TGTGCCATCAGTGAGAGTAGCGGATACAATGAGCAGTTCTTC
V: TRBV5-4; J: TRBJ2-3; size: NA; D: NA; CDR3: CASSTGTVTDTQYF; DNA: TGTGCCAGCAGCACCGGGACTGTCACAGATACGCAGTATTTT
V: TRBV19; J: TRBJ1-5; size: NA; D: NA; CDR3: CASSEGTVQPQHF; DNA: TGTGCCAGTAGTGAGGGGACTGTTCAGCCCCAGCATTTT
V: TRBV29-1; J: TRBJ2-5; size: NA; D: NA; CDR3: CSVKLSGETQYF; DNA: TGCAGCGTCAAACTTTCGGGAGAGACCCAGTACTTC
V: TRBV7-6; J: TRBJ2-3; size: NA; D: NA; CDR3: CASSLVAGITDTQYF; DNA: TGTGCCAGCAGCTTGGTCGCGGGGATCACAGATACGCAGTATTTT
V: TRBV7-8; J: TRBJ2-5; size: NA; D: TRBD1; CDR3: CASSPSGQGQETQYF; DNA: TGTGCCAGCAGCCCATCTGGACAGGGCCAAGAGACCCAGTACTTC
V: TRBV5-4; J: TRBJ2-2; size: NA; D: NA; CDR3: CASSLEQANTGELFF; DNA: TGTGCCAGCAGCTTGGAACAAGCGAACACCGGGGAGCTGTTTTTT
V: TRBV3-1/TRBV3-2; J: TRBJ2-3; size: NA; D: TRBD1; CDR3: CASSLTGGSIDTQYF; DNA: TGTGCCAGCAGCTTAACAGGGGGCTCGATAGATACGCAGTATTTT
V: TRBV5-1; J: TRBJ1-6; size: NA; D: NA; CDR3: CASSSREGNSPLHF; DNA: TGCGCCAGCAGCTCCCGGGAGGGAAATTCACCCCTCCACTTT
V: TRBV5-1; J: TRBJ1-1; size: NA; D: TRBD1; CDR3: CASSLMGQGSEAFF; DNA: TGCGCCAGCAGCTTGATGGGACAGGGAAGTGAAGCTTTCTTT
V: TRBV27; J: TRBJ1-5; size: NA; D: NA; CDR3: CASSLIGQPQHF; DNA: TGTGCCAGCAGTTTAATCGGTCAGCCCCAGCATTTT